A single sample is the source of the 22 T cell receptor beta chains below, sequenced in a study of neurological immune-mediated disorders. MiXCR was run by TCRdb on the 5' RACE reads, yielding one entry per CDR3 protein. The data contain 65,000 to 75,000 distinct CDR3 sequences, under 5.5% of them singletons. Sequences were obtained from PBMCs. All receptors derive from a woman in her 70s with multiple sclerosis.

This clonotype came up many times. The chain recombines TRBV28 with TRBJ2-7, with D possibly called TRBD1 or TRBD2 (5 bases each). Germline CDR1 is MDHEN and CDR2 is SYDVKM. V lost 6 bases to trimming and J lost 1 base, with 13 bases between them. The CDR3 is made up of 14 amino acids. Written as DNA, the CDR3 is TGTGCCAGCAGCGGGACGATTACATCCTACGAGCAGTACTTC. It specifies CASSGTITSYEQYF.

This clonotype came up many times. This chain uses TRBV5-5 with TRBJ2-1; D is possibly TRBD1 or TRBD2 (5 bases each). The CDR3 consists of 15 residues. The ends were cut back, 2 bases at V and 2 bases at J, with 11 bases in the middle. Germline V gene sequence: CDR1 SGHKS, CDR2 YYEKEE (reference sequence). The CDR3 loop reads CASSLTGPTYNEQFF. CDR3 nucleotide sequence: TGTGCCAGCAGCTTAACGGGGCCGACCTACAATGAGCAGTTCTTC.

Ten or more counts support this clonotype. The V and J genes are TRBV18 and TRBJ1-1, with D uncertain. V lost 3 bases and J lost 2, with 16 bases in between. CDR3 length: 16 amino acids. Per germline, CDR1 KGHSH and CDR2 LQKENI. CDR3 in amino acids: CASSPPDRPRNTEAFF. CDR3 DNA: TGTGCCAGCTCACCTCCGGACCGTCCTCGTAACACTGAAGCTTTCTTT.

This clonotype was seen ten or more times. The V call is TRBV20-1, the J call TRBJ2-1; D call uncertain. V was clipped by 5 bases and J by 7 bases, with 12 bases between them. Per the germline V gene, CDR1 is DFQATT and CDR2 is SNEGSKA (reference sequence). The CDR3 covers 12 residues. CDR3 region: CSADAQENEQFF. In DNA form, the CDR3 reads TGCAGTGCTGACGCTCAAGAGAATGAGCAGTTCTTC.

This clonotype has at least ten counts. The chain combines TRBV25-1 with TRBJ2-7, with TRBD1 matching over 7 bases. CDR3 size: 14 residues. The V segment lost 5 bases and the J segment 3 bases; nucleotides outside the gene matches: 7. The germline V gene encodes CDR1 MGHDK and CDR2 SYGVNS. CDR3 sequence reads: CASSTRQGNYEQYF. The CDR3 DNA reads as TGTGCCAGCAGTACTCGACAGGGTAACTACGAGCAGTACTTC.

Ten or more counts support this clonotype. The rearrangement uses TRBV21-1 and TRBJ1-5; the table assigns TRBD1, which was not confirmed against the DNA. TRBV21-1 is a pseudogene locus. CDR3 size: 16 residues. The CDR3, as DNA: TGTGCCAGCAGCAAAGAAGGAGGGGGGAGGAATCAGCCCCAGCATTTT. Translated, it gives CASSKEGGGRNQPQHF.

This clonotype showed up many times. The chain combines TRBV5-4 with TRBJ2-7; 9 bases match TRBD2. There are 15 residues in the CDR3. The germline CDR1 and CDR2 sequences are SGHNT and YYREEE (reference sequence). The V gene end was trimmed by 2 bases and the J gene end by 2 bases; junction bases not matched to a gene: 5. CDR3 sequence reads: CASSLGSGRTYEQYF. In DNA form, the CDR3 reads TGTGCCAGCAGCTTAGGGAGCGGGAGGACCTACGAGCAGTACTTC.

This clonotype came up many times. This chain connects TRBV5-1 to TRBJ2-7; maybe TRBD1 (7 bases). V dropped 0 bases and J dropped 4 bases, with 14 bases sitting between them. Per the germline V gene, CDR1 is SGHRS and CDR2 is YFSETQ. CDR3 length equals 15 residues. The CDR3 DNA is TGCGCCAGCAGCTTGGAGTCAGGGGGAGGATACGAGCAGTACTTC. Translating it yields CASSLESGGGYEQYF.

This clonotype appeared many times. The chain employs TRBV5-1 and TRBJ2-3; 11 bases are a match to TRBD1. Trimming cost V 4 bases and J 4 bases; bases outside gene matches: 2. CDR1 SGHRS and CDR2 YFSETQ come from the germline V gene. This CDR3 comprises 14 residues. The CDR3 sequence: CASSTGQGADTQYF. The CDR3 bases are TGCGCCAGCAGCACGGGACAGGGGGCAGATACGCAGTATTTT.

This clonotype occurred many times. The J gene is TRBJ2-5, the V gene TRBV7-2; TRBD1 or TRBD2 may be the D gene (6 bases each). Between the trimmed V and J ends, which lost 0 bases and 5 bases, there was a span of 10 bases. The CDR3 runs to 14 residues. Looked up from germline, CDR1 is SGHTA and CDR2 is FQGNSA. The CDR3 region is CASSLAGGQETQYF. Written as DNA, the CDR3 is TGTGCCAGCAGCTTAGCCGGGGGCCAGGAGACCCAGTACTTC.

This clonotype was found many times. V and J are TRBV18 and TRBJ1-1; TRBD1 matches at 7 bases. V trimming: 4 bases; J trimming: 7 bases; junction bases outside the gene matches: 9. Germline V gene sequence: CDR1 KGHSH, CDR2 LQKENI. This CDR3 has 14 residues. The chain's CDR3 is CASSLDRKMGEAFF. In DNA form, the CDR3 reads TGTGCCAGCTCACTGGACAGGAAGATGGGTGAAGCTTTCTTT.

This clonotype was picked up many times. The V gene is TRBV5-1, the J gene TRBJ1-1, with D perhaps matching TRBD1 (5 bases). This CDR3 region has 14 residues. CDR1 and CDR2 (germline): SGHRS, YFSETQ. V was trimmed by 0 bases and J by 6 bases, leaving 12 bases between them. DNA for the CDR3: TGCGCCAGCAGCTTGGTCGGGGGTCCCGCTGAAGCTTTCTTT. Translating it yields CASSLVGGPAEAFF.

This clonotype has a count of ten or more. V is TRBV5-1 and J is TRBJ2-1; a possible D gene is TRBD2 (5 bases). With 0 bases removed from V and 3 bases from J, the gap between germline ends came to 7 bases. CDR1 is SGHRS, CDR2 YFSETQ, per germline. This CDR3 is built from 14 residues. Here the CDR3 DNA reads TGCGCCAGCAGCTTGGCGGGGAACTACAATGAGCAGTTCTTC. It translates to CASSLAGNYNEQFF.

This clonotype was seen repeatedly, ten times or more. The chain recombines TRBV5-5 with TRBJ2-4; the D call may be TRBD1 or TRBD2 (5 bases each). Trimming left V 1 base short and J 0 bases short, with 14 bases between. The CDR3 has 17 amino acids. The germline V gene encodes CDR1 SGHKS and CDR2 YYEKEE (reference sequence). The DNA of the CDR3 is TGTGCCAGCAGCTTGATCGAGGGACCTATAGCCAAAAACATTCAGTACTTC. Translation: CASSLIEGPIAKNIQYF. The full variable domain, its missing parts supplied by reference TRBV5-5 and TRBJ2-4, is DAGVTQSPTHLIKTRGQQVTLRCSPISGHKSVSWYQQVLGQGPQFIFQYYEKEERGRGNFPDRFSARQFPNYSSELNVNALLLGDSALYLCASSLIEGPIAKNIQYFGAGTRLSVL.

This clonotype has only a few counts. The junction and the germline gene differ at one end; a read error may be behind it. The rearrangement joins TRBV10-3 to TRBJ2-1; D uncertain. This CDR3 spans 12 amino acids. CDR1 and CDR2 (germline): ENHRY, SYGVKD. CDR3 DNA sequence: TGTGACATCAGTGAGCCTTACAATGAGCAGTTCTTC. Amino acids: CDISEPYNEQFF.

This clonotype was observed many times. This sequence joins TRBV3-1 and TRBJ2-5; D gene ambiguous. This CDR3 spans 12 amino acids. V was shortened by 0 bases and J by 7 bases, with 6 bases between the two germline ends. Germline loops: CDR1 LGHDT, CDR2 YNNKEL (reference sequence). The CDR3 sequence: CASSQDLATQYF. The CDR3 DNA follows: TGTGCCAGCAGCCAAGATCTTGCGACCCAGTACTTC.

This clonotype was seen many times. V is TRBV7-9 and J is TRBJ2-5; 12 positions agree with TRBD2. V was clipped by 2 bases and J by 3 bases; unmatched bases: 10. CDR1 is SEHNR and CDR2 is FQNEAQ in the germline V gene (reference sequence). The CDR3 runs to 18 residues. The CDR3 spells CASSLSSRLAGVEETQYF. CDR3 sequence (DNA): TGTGCCAGCAGCTTATCGTCCCGACTAGCGGGAGTCGAAGAGACCCAGTACTTC.

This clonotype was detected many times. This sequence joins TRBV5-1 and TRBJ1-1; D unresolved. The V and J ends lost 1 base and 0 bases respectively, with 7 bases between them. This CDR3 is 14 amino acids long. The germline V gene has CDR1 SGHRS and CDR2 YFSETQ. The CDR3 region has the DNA TGCGCCAGCAGCTTGACCCAATTGAACACTGAAGCTTTCTTT. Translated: CASSLTQLNTEAFF.

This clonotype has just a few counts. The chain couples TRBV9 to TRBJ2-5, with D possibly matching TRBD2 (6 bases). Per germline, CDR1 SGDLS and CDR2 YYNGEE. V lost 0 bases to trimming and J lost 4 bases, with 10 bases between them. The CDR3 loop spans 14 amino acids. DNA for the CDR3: TGTGCCAGCAGCGTAGATCGGGGAGGAGAGACCCAGTACTTC. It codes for CASSVDRGGETQYF.

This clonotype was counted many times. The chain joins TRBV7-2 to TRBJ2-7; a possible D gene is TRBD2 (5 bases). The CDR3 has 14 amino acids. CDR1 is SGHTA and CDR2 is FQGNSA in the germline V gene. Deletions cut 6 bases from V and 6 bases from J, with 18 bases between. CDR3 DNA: TGTGCCAGCAGACCCGACTACAGTTTGGGCGAGCAGTACTTC. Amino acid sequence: CASRPDYSLGEQYF.

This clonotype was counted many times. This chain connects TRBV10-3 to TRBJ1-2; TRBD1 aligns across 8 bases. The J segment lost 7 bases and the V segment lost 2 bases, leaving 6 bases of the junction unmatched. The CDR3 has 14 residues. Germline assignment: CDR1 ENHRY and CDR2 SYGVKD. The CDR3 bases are TGTGCCATCAGTGAGGGACAGGGTGGATTTGGCTACACCTTC. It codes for CAISEGQGGFGYTF.

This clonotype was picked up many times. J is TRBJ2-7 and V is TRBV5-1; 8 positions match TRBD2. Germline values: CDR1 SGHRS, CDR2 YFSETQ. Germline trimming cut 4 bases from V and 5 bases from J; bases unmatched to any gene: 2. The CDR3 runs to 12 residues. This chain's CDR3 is CASSPGGDEQYF. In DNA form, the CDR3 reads TGCGCCAGCAGCCCGGGGGGGGACGAGCAGTACTTC.